Described below is a single T cell receptor beta chain sequence and its context. Its antigen is currently unknown. Pools of viral peptides were used by the ViraFEST assay to expand antigen-specific CD4+ T cells ahead of sequencing. On roughly day 9 of culture, CD4+ T cells were separated out. According to PCR results, the person was infected with SARS-CoV-2 between March and December 2020. Fewer than 2.5 million PBMC were seeded per well and grown in the presence of roughly 11 IU/ml IL-2 and 9.5 to 10 ug/ml peptides. The authors exchanged half the medium for IL-2 medium on days 3 and 7. This sample is drawn from a study of vaccination effects on CD4 cells after COVID-19. Germline V lookup: CDR1 SGHTA, CDR2 FQGNSA. CDR3 size: 16 residues. J was trimmed by 2 bases and V by 0 bases; bases with no gene match: 7. The table came from immunoSEQ multiplex PCR; TCRdb's copy has only in-frame clones and leaves some out. Of fewer than 90,000 clones detected, roughly 73% appear once; the ten largest clones hold 5%.

The chain joins TRBV7-2 to TRBJ2-7; TRBD2 aligns across 7 bases. This TCR came from a human donor who had a prior SARS-CoV-2 infection. The sequencing used CD4+ T cells from PBMCs cultured with HIV peptides, collected before COVID-19 vaccination. Subset given: HIV-1 Nef peptide pool negative control/reference culture. The CDR3 region is CASSLAASGFPYEQYF. The CDR3 coding sequence is TGTGCCAGCAGCTTAGCGGCTAGCGGTTTTCCCTACGAGCAGTACTTC.